This T cell receptor beta chain was obtained from a study of T cell changes during pregnancy in multiple sclerosis. Repertoires were generated with immunoSEQ multiplex PCR, while TCRdb's copy carries only in-frame clones and drops some. The sample lists about 40,000 clones, about 92% seen once, with around 13% in the top ten. Germline V gene data show CDR1 as SGHRS and CDR2 as YFSETQ. The length of the CDR3 is 15 residues. Trimming left V 0 bases short and J 4 bases short, with 13 bases between. The sequence derives from a female donor with multiple sclerosis, enrolled in a pregnancy study. The gene calls are TRBV5-1 and TRBJ1-1, with D possibly TRBD1 on 6 matching bases. The sequencing used CD8+ T cells from peripheral blood mononuclear cells, collected in the first trimester of pregnancy. CDR3 in amino acids: CASSLVGASSTEAFF. The DNA for the CDR3 is TGCGCCAGCAGCTTGGTGGGGGCCTCGAGCACTGAAGCTTTCTTT.